A selection of T cell receptor beta chains follows, all from one sample in a study of T cells after yellow fever vaccination. TCRdb re-called the 5' RACE reads through MiXCR, storing one row per CDR3 protein. Of some 350,000 distinct CDR3 sequences in the sample, 9.5% to 13% were seen once. Sequences were derived from PBMCs, sampled on the day of the first yellow fever vaccination. These receptors all stem from a man aged 18 to 30 who received the YFV17D yellow fever vaccine. Each CDR3 is given with its conserved first and last residue. A D gene is named only where the DNA matches it firmly. Clone size appears in some rows only: once, few, many, or a class for an expanded clone.

V gene: TRBV5-5
J gene: TRBJ2-1
D gene: TRBD1
clone size: few
CDR3 DNA: TGTGCCAGCAGCCTCCATCCGGGACAGGGGGCGATTGAGCAGTTCTTC
CDR3 protein: CASSLHPGQGAIEQFF

V gene: TRBV12-3/TRBV12-4
J gene: TRBJ1-3
D gene: -
clone size: few
CDR3 DNA: TGTGCCAGCAGTCCAGCCGGGGCAGGGTCTGGAAACACCATATATTTT
CDR3 protein: CASSPAGAGSGNTIYF

V gene: TRBV2
J gene: TRBJ1-1
D gene: -
clone size: -
CDR3 DNA: TGTGCCAGCAGTGCGGACAGACTCACTGAAGCTTTCTTT
CDR3 protein: CASSADRLTEAFF

V gene: TRBV5-1
J gene: TRBJ2-5
D gene: -
clone size: few
CDR3 DNA: TGCGCCAGCAGCTTAAATAGTTCCCCATTGGAGACCCAGTACTTC
CDR3 protein: CASSLNSSPLETQYF

V gene: TRBV6-5
J gene: TRBJ2-1
D gene: -
clone size: few
CDR3 DNA: TGTGCCAGCAGTTACTCGCCAGGGTCCTACAATGAGCAGTTCTTC
CDR3 protein: CASSYSPGSYNEQFF

V gene: TRBV28
J gene: TRBJ1-1
D gene: -
clone size: -
CDR3 DNA: TGTGCCAGCACCCCCCCCGTGGGGGAAGCTTTCTTT
CDR3 protein: CASTPPVGEAFF

V gene: TRBV29-1
J gene: TRBJ2-3
D gene: -
clone size: few
CDR3 DNA: TGCAGCGTTGTCGGGGTCGTTAGCACAGATACGCAGTATTTT
CDR3 protein: CSVVGVVSTDTQYF

V gene: TRBV11-2
J gene: TRBJ2-1
D gene: TRBD2
clone size: -
CDR3 DNA: TGTGCCAGCAGCTCCTTAGCGGGGGTCTCCTACAATGAGCAGTTCTTC
CDR3 protein: CASSSLAGVSYNEQFF

V gene: TRBV5-1
J gene: TRBJ2-3
D gene: -
clone size: -
CDR3 DNA: TGCGCCAGCAGCTTCCGGGGGCATACGCAGTATTTT
CDR3 protein: CASSFRGHTQYF

V gene: TRBV6-5
J gene: TRBJ2-3
D gene: -
clone size: -
CDR3 DNA: TGTGCCAGCAGTTACTCGTGGGGGGTAACAGATACGCAGTATTTT
CDR3 protein: CASSYSWGVTDTQYF

V gene: TRBV6-1
J gene: TRBJ2-5
D gene: -
clone size: -
CDR3 DNA: TGTGCCAGCAGGGGCTTCGACTGGAAAGAGACCCAGTACTTC
CDR3 protein: CASRGFDWKETQYF

V gene: TRBV20-1
J gene: TRBJ2-1
D gene: -
clone size: once
CDR3 DNA: TGCAGTGCTAGCGACGGTTTCAGTGAGCAGTTCTTC
CDR3 protein: CSASDGFSEQFF

V gene: TRBV11-1
J gene: TRBJ2-2
D gene: TRBD1
clone size: -
CDR3 DNA: TGTGCCAGCAACTCCGGGACAGGAGCCACCGGGGAGCTGTTTTTT
CDR3 protein: CASNSGTGATGELFF

V gene: TRBV3-1
J gene: TRBJ2-5
D gene: -
clone size: many
CDR3 DNA: TGTGCCAGCAGCCAAGTCGGTGGGGGGGCCCGAGGACGGACCCAGTACTTC
CDR3 protein: CASSQVGGGARGRTQYF

V gene: TRBV4-1
J gene: TRBJ1-1
D gene: -
clone size: -
CDR3 DNA: TGCGCCAGCAGCCAAGGTTCAGTCCGGGGGCCTATGGATGAAGCTTTCTTT
CDR3 protein: CASSQGSVRGPMDEAFF

V gene: TRBV20-1
J gene: TRBJ2-7
D gene: TRBD1
clone size: -
CDR3 DNA: TGCAGTGCGGCCGGGACAGGGGACGAGCAGTACTTC
CDR3 protein: CSAAGTGDEQYF

V gene: TRBV10-3
J gene: TRBJ1-3
D gene: -
clone size: few
CDR3 DNA: TGTGCCATCAGTGGGCGGAACTCTGGAAACACCATATATTTT
CDR3 protein: CAISGRNSGNTIYF

V gene: TRBV7-2
J gene: TRBJ2-3
D gene: -
clone size: few
CDR3 DNA: TGTGCCAGCAGCTTTGTCGCGGGGAGTAACACAGATACGCAGTATTTT
CDR3 protein: CASSFVAGSNTDTQYF

V gene: TRBV11-2
J gene: TRBJ1-2
D gene: -
clone size: few
CDR3 DNA: TGTGCCAGCAGCTTACACTCGACAGGTGATAACTATGGCTACACCTTC
CDR3 protein: CASSLHSTGDNYGYTF

V gene: TRBV12-3/TRBV12-4
J gene: TRBJ2-1
D gene: -
clone size: -
CDR3 DNA: TGTGCCAGCACCGCCAGGGAGCTTTCCTACAATGAGCAGTTCTTC
CDR3 protein: CASTARELSYNEQFF

V gene: TRBV12-3/TRBV12-4
J gene: TRBJ2-3
D gene: -
clone size: -
CDR3 DNA: TGTGCCAGCAGGCGGGGGCTGGGTACAGATACGCAGTATTTT
CDR3 protein: CASRRGLGTDTQYF

V gene: TRBV6-5
J gene: TRBJ2-1
D gene: TRBD2
clone size: -
CDR3 DNA: TGTGCCAGCAGTTTGTCTAGCGGGGCTGACTCCTACAATGAGCAGTTCTTC
CDR3 protein: CASSLSSGADSYNEQFF

V gene: TRBV7-3
J gene: TRBJ2-2
D gene: TRBD1
clone size: few
CDR3 DNA: TGTGCCAGCAGCTCACAGGGGGGGAACACCGGGGAGCTGTTTTTT
CDR3 protein: CASSSQGGNTGELFF

V gene: TRBV4-1
J gene: TRBJ1-1
D gene: -
clone size: few
CDR3 DNA: TGCGCCAGCAGCCAAAGAGACAGGCGGATGATGAACACTGAAGCTTTCTTT
CDR3 protein: CASSQRDRRMMNTEAFF

V gene: TRBV5-1
J gene: TRBJ2-3
D gene: -
clone size: few
CDR3 DNA: TGCGCCAGCAGCGGCCGGGACAGCACAGATACGCAGTATTTT
CDR3 protein: CASSGRDSTDTQYF

V gene: TRBV4-2
J gene: TRBJ2-3
D gene: -
clone size: few
CDR3 DNA: TGTGCCAGCAGCCAAGATTTTGGACGACCGATCACAGATACGCAGTATTTT
CDR3 protein: CASSQDFGRPITDTQYF

V gene: TRBV7-3
J gene: TRBJ2-7
D gene: TRBD1
clone size: few
CDR3 DNA: TGTGCCAGCAGCTTAGTTTGGGACAGCGCCTACGAGCAGTACTTC
CDR3 protein: CASSLVWDSAYEQYF

V gene: TRBV20-1
J gene: TRBJ1-1
D gene: -
clone size: -
CDR3 DNA: TGCAGTGCTAGAGGCGGAGGAGGGAACACTGAAGCTTTCTTT
CDR3 protein: CSARGGGGNTEAFF

V gene: TRBV21-1
J gene: TRBJ2-1
D gene: -
clone size: -
CDR3 DNA: TGTGCCAGCAGCAAAATCGGGACTAGCGGGGGGAAGCTGGAGTACAATGAGCAGTTCTTC
CDR3 protein: CASSKIGTSGGKLEYNEQFF

V gene: TRBV9
J gene: TRBJ2-3
D gene: TRBD2
clone size: many
CDR3 DNA: TGTGCCAGCAGCGTAGGATCACTAGCGGGTTCAGATACGCAGTATTTT
CDR3 protein: CASSVGSLAGSDTQYF

V gene: TRBV7-2
J gene: TRBJ2-7
D gene: -
clone size: many
CDR3 DNA: TGTGCCAGCAGCTTAGGTTCACTAGCCGTAAAGCAGTACTTC
CDR3 protein: CASSLGSLAVKQYF